The 22 T cell receptor beta chains below come from one sample, sequenced in a study of CD8 T cells in ankylosing spondylitis. TCRdb ran MiXCR on the 5' RACE reads and lists one entry per CDR3 protein. The sample lists around 230,000 distinct CDR3 sequences, 8% to 9.5% occurring once. The sample consisted of blood, either unsorted or a sorted T cell fraction (not recorded which). Source of these receptors: a male donor with ankylosing spondylitis or in good health (not recorded which).

The rearrangement uses TRBV6-2 or TRBV6-3 and TRBJ2-1; D possibly uses TRBD1 or TRBD2 (5 bases each). V was pared by 6 bases and J by 3 bases, with 15 bases between. The CDR3 totals 15 residues. CDR1 and CDR2 (germline): MNHEY, SVGEGT. This CDR3 reads CASRGGQGDYNEQFF. CDR3 coding DNA: TGTGCCAGCAGGGGTGGTCAGGGAGACTACAATGAGCAGTTCTTC.

This clonotype was seen at least ten times. The chain combines TRBV20-1 with TRBJ2-1; 7 bases align to TRBD1. Looked up from germline, CDR1 is DFQATT and CDR2 is SNEGSKA (reference sequence). CDR3 length: 15 residues. Trimming at V came to 5 bases and at J to 3 bases, leaving 10 bases not matched to a gene. This CDR3 is CSASYVDRDYNEQFF. Written as DNA, the CDR3 is TGCAGTGCTTCCTACGTCGACAGGGACTACAATGAGCAGTTCTTC.

This clonotype was seen a handful of times. The chain uses TRBV7-2 and TRBJ2-3; D remains unclear. CDR3 length equals 13 residues. The V and J ends lost 6 bases and 0 bases respectively, with 7 bases between them. Germline CDR1 and CDR2: SGHTA and FQGNSA. The CDR3 is CASRTASTDTQYF. In DNA, the CDR3 is TGTGCCAGCAGAACGGCTAGCACAGATACGCAGTATTTT. Supplemented by reference TRBV7-2 and TRBJ2-3, the full variable domain reads GAGVSQSPSNKVTEKGKDVELRCDPISGHTALYWYRQSLGQGLEFLIYFQGNSAPDKSGLPSDRFSAERTGGSVSTLTIQRTQQEDSAVYLCASRTASTDTQYFGPGTRLTVL.

The chain uses TRBV5-6 and TRBJ2-5; D ambiguous. Trimming left V 0 bases short and J 2 bases short, with 11 bases between. The CDR3 spans 15 residues. Per the germline V gene, CDR1 is SGHDT and CDR2 is YYEEEE. CDR3 sequence (DNA): TGTGCCAGCAGCTTGGTTGGTCGCGAACAAGAGACCCAGTACTTC. Translated, it gives CASSLVGREQETQYF.

The CDR3 region has the DNA TGTGCCATGGGCCCCTCGGTTCACGGCGGTCTCCTTTATGGCTACACCTTC. Translated, it gives CAMGPSVHGGLLYGYTF. This sequence joins TRBV5-6 and TRBJ1-2; the D is unclear. Trimming shortened V by 9 bases and J by 5 bases, and 29 bases separated the two germline ends. This CDR3 comprises 17 residues. Per the germline V gene, CDR1 is SGHDT and CDR2 is YYEEEE.

The sample holds many counts of this clonotype. V usage is TRBV20-1 and J usage is TRBJ2-1; 8 bases align to TRBD2. The V gene end was trimmed by 6 bases and the J gene end by 9 bases; junction bases not matched to a gene: 7. Germline values: CDR1 DFQATT, CDR2 SNEGSKA (reference sequence). This CDR3 region has 12 residues. This CDR3 is CSAGGGRIEQFF. The CDR3 DNA sequence: TGCAGTGCCGGCGGCGGGAGGATTGAGCAGTTCTTC.

The sample holds many counts of this clonotype. V usage is TRBV27 and J usage is TRBJ1-5; TRBD1 agrees at 9 bases. Germline V gene lookup returns CDR1 MNHEY and CDR2 SMNVEV (reference sequence). CDR3 size: 15 residues. V lost 6 bases to trimming and J lost 3 bases; unmatched junction nucleotides: 6. CDR3 loop: CASRIQGAINQPQHF. DNA for the CDR3: TGTGCCAGCAGAATACAGGGGGCCATCAATCAGCCCCAGCATTTT.

In this sample, this clonotype turned up many times. The gene calls are TRBV7-4 and TRBJ1-3; D call uncertain. Germline V CDR1 and CDR2: SGHVT, SQSDAQ. The CDR3 loop spans 16 amino acids. The ends were cut back, 4 bases at V and 0 bases at J, with 13 bases in the middle. The CDR3 reads CASSWHRVYSGNTIYF. Written as DNA, the CDR3 is TGTGCCAGCAGCTGGCACCGGGTCTACTCTGGAAACACCATATATTTT.

Ten or more counts support this clonotype. J is TRBJ1-5 and V is TRBV12-3 or TRBV12-4; maybe TRBD1 (5 bases). This CDR3 contains 15 residues. The V gene lost 4 bases and the J gene lost 2 bases, with 12 bases spanning the gap. CDR3 sequence: CASSWMGGGNQPQHF. DNA for the CDR3: TGTGCCAGCAGTTGGATGGGGGGGGGCAATCAGCCCCAGCATTTT.

This clonotype appeared many times. The chain recombines TRBV20-1 with TRBJ2-1, with 11 bases identical to TRBD2. Germline CDR1 is DFQATT and CDR2 is SNEGSKA (reference sequence). Trimming at V came to 3 bases and at J to 6 bases, leaving 4 bases not matched to a gene. This CDR3 comprises 14 residues. CDR3 in amino acids: CSARGTSGSNEQFF. CDR3 DNA sequence: TGCAGTGCTAGGGGGACTAGCGGTTCCAATGAGCAGTTCTTC.

V usage is TRBV30 and J usage is TRBJ2-3; D ambiguous. The CDR3 extends over 14 amino acids. CDR1 GTSNPN and CDR2 SVGIG come from the germline V gene (reference sequence). V was shortened by 2 bases and J by 1 base, with 10 bases between the two germline ends. In DNA form, the CDR3 reads TGTGCCTGGAGTTGGCCCGGCGGCACAGATACGCAGTATTTT. Residues: CAWSWPGGTDTQYF. Full variable domain (remainder filled in from reference TRBV30 and TRBJ2-3): SQTIHQWPATLVQPVGSPLSLECTVEGTSNPNLYWYRQAAGRGLQLLFYSVGIGQISSEVPQNLSASRPQDRQFILSSKKLLLSDSGFYLCAWSWPGGTDTQYFGPGTRLTVL.

This clonotype showed up many times. CDR3 residues: CATSQGETDTQYF. CDR3 DNA: TGTGCCACGTCACAGGGTGAAACAGATACGCAGTATTTT. The gene calls are TRBV24-1 and TRBJ2-3, with D perhaps matching TRBD1 (6 bases). V lost 10 bases, J lost 3 bases, and 13 bases lay in between. CDR1 is KGHDR and CDR2 is SFDVKD in the germline V gene. CDR3 length: 13 amino acids.

The chain recombines TRBV11-2 with TRBJ2-1; TRBD1 aligns across 9 bases. V lost 4 bases to trimming and J lost 1 base; unmatched junction nucleotides: 5. The CDR3 has 16 residues. Germline-derived CDR1 and CDR2 are SGHAT and FQNNGV. In DNA form, the CDR3 reads TGTGCCAGCAGCTCACACAGGGGGCTTTCCTACAATGAGCAGTTCTTC. It yields the protein CASSSHRGLSYNEQFF.

This clonotype was observed many times. The chain joins TRBV12-3 or TRBV12-4 to TRBJ1-2, with 11 bases that match TRBD1. V shed 5 bases, J shed 4 bases, and the junction held 9 bases outside the gene matches. The CDR3 has 16 residues. Here the CDR3 reads CASSPRTGGDRYGYTF. The CDR3 coding sequence is TGTGCCAGCAGTCCAAGGACAGGGGGCGACCGCTATGGCTACACCTTC.

This clonotype was counted ten times or more. The chain combines TRBV20-1 with TRBJ1-2; TRBD1 matches 7 bases. CDR1 is DFQATT and CDR2 is SNEGSKA in the germline V gene (reference sequence). V shed 0 bases, J shed 2 bases, and the junction held 9 bases outside the gene matches. The CDR3 has 16 residues. CDR3: CSARDHPLTGNYGYTF. The CDR3 bases are TGCAGTGCTAGAGATCACCCACTGACAGGGAACTATGGCTACACCTTC.

This clonotype was seen only a few times. The chain uses TRBV5-1 and TRBJ2-1, with D unclear. Germline V lookup: CDR1 SGHRS, CDR2 YFSETQ. V lost 0 bases and J 0 bases, leaving 7 bases between the germline ends. The CDR3 is 15 residues long. The CDR3 nucleotides are TGCGCCAGCAGCTTGGCCCACACCTCCTACAATGAGCAGTTCTTC. Amino acids: CASSLAHTSYNEQFF.

This clonotype appeared many times. The rearrangement links TRBV18 to TRBJ2-7, with 7 bases that match TRBD1. The V and J ends lost 2 bases and 6 bases, in that order; junction bases with no gene match: 7. Germline lookup yields CDR1 KGHSH and CDR2 LQKENI. The CDR3 is made up of 14 amino acids. This CDR3 reads CASSPAFRGSEQYF. In DNA, the CDR3 is TGTGCCAGCTCACCAGCCTTCAGGGGGTCCGAGCAGTACTTC.

This clonotype was seen a handful of times. The genes are TRBV19 and TRBJ2-7; 9 nucleotides align to TRBD2. This CDR3 is built from 14 residues. Per the germline V gene, CDR1 is LNHDA and CDR2 is SQIVND (reference sequence). Germline trimming cut 7 bases from V and 2 bases from J; bases unmatched to any gene: 6. CDR3 nucleotide sequence: TGTGCCAGTAAGCTCTCTAGCGGGACCTACGAGCAGTACTTC. This encodes CASKLSSGTYEQYF.

At least ten counts were recorded for this clonotype. V is TRBV27 and J is TRBJ2-5; D is unresolved. Trimming took off 2 bases at V and 7 bases at J, with 11 bases between the two ends. This CDR3 has 13 residues. Germline V gene data show CDR1 as MNHEY and CDR2 as SMNVEV (reference sequence). In DNA form, the CDR3 reads TGTGCCAGCAGTTTAGACGGCAAGGGGACCCAGTACTTC. It is translated as CASSLDGKGTQYF.

In this sample, this clonotype turned up many times. CDR3 bases: TGTGCCAGCAGCTACTTACGGGACTACCCAGGCAATGAGCAGTTCTTC. Translating gives CASSYLRDYPGNEQFF. V usage is TRBV7-2 and J usage is TRBJ2-1; TRBD2 agrees at 7 bases. Germline values: CDR1 SGHTA, CDR2 FQGNSA. After removal of 4 bases from V and 6 bases from J, the junction contained 12 bases not matched to a gene. This CDR3 contains 16 residues.

This clonotype was picked up many times. The CDR3 DNA is TGTGCCAGCAGCCCGGGGACAGGGGAGACTATTTACTTC. It is translated as CASSPGTGETIYF. This chain connects TRBV5-6 to TRBJ2-7; 10 nucleotides align to TRBD1. Germline values: CDR1 SGHDT, CDR2 YYEEEE. The V and J ends lost 4 bases and 13 bases, in that order; junction bases with no gene match: 11. The CDR3 is 13 residues long.

In this sample, this clonotype turned up many times. The V gene is TRBV29-1, the J gene TRBJ1-2; D is undetermined. The CDR3 spans 13 residues. CDR1 SQVTM and CDR2 ANQGSEA come from the germline V gene. V was trimmed by 0 bases and J by 6 bases, leaving 11 bases between them. In DNA form, the CDR3 reads TGCAGCGTTGAAGATCTTCGGCCCCATGGCTACACCTTC. Amino acid sequence: CSVEDLRPHGYTF.